This entry is about one T cell receptor (beta chain). Cohorts were determined from participant-reported clinical history. The CDR3 sequence is 13 residues long. Trimming took 5 bases from V and 12 from J, leaving 16 bases between them. These data originate in a study of blood T cell repertoires in COVID-19. Overall study context: Samples taken during acute and convalescent COVID-19 were collected in the United States, Italy and Spain.

Generated by immunoSEQ multiplex PCR, the TCRdb table keeps only in-frame clones and is missing some. The table has approximately 230,000 clones, about 80% seen once. This receptor was taken from a man aged 40-50 years who had recovered from COVID-19. Input material: PBMCs or T cells enriched from blood (not recorded which). The rearrangement uses TRBV12-3 or TRBV12-4 and TRBJ1-4; possible D gene TRBD1, 6 bases. CDR3 protein: CASSKSQGRQLFF. In DNA form, the CDR3 reads TGTGCCAGCAGTAAATCACAGGGCCGTCAACTGTTTTTT.